What follows describes a single TCR beta chain. Its antigen is still unknown. TCRdb redid the calling of the PCR reads with MiXCR, one entry per CDR3 protein. The table has some 580,000 distinct CDR3 sequences, about 25% seen once. The data belong to a study of molecular identifiers for immune sequencing clone quantification. Overall study results and limits: Identical TCR molecules sharing a barcode could underestimate highly expanded clone sizes.

The V gene lost 6 bases and the J gene lost 3 bases, with 5 bases spanning the gap. Per germline, CDR1 MNHNS and CDR2 SASEGT. The CDR3 consists of 11 residues. The sequence was obtained from a human donor in good health. Some libraries in this study had Jurkat cell RNA spiked in. The chain joins TRBV6-1 to TRBJ2-5; D unresolved. Sequencing used naive CD8+ T cells from blood, with Jurkat cell RNA spiked in. Regarding subset: FACS-sorted CD8+CD4-CCR7+CD45RA+ naive T cells. The CDR3: CASRREETQYF. CDR3 coding DNA: TGTGCCAGCAGAAGAGAAGAGACCCAGTACTTC.